This T cell receptor (beta chain) originates from a study of T-cell reconstitution after alpha-beta-depleted transplantation in children. CDR1 is SEHNR and CDR2 is FQNEAQ in the germline V gene (reference sequence). There are 17 residues in the CDR3. It was with unique molecular identifiers that the TCRbeta library was prepared. Each CDR3 protein gets one entry after TCRdb re-called the PCR reads with MiXCR. The sample lists roughly 400,000 distinct CDR3 sequences; roughly 21% were seen once. Comments on this clonotype: At one boundary the junction diverges from the germline segment, which might be a read error.

This chain connects TRBV7-9 to TRBJ2-1, with 12 bases that match TRBD2. The sequencing here drew on PBMCs from the stem cell graft donor, taken from the stem cell graft. The sequence was collected from a human donor who donated a stem cell graft to a child with acute myeloid leukemia. The CDR3 DNA reads as TGTGCCAGCAGCCCGAAGACTAGCGGGAGCTCCAACAATGAGCAGTTCTTC. Amino acid sequence: CASSPKTSGSSNNEQFF.